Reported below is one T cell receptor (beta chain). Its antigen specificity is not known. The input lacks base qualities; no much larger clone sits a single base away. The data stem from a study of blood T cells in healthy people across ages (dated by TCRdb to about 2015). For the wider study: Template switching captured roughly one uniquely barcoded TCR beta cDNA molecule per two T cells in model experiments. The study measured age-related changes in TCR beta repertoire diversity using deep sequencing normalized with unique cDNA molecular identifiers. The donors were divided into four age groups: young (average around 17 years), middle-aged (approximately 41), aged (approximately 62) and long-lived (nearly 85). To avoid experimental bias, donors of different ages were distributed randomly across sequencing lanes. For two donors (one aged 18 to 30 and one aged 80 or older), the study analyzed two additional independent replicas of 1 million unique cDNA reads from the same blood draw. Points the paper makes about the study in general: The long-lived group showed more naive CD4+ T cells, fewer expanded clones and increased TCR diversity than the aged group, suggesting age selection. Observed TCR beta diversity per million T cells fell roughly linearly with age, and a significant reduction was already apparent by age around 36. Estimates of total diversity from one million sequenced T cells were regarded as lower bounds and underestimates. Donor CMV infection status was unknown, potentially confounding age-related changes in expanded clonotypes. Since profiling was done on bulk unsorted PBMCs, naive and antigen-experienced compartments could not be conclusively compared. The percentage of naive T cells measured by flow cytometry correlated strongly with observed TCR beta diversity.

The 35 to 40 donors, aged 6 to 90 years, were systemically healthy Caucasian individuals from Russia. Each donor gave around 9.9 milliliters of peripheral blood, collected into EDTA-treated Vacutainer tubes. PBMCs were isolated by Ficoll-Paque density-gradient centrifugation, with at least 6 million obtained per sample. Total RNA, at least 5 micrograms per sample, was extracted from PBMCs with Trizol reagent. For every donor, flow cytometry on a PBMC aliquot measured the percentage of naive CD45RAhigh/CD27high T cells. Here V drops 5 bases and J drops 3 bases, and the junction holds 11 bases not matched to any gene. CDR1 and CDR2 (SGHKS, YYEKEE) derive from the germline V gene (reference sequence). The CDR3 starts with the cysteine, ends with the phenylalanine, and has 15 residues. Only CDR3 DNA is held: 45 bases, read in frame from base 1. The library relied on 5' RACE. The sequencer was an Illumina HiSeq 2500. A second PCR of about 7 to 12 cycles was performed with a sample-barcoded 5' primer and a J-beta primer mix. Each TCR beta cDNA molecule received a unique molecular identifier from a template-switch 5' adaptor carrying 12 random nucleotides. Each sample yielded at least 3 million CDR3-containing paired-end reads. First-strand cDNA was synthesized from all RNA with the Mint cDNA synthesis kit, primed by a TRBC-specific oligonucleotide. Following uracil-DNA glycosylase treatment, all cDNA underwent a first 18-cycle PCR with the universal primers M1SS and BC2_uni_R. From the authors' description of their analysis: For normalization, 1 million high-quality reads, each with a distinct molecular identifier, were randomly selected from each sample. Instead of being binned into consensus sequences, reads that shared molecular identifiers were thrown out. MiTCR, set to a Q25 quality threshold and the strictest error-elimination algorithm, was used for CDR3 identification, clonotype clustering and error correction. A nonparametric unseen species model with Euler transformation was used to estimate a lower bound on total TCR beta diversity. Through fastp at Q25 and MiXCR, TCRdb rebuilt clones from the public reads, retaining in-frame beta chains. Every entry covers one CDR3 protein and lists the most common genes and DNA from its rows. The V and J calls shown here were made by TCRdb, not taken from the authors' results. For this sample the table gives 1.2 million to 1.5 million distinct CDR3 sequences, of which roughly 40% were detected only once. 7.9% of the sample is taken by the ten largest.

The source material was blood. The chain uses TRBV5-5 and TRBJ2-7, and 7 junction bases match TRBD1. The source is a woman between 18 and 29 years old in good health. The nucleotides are TGTGCCAGCAGGAATAAGACAGGGTTGTTCTACGAGCAGTACTTC. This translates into CASRNKTGLFYEQYF. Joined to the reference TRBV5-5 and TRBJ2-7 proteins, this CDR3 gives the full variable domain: DAGVTQSPTHLIKTRGQQVTLRCSPISGHKSVSWYQQVLGQGPQFIFQYYEKEERGRGNFPDRFSARQFPNYSSELNVNALLLGDSALYLCASRNKTGLFYEQYFGPGTRLTVT.